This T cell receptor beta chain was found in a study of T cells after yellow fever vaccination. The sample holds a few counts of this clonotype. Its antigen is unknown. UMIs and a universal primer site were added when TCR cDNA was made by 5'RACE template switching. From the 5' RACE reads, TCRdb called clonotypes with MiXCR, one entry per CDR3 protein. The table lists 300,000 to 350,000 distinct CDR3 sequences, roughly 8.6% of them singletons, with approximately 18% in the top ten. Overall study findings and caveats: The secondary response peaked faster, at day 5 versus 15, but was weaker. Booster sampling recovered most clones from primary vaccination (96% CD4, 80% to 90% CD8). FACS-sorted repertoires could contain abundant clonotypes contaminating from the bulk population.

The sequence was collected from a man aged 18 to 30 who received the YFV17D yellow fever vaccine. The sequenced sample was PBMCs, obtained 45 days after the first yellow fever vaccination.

The DNA for the CDR3 is TGCAGTGCTAGCCTACAGCCCCAGCATTTT. Translation gives CSASLQPQHF. The gene calls are TRBV20-1 and TRBJ1-5; no clear D gene. V was clipped by 3 bases and J by 7 bases, with 4 bases between them. Germline V gene data show CDR1 as DFQATT and CDR2 as SNEGSKA (reference sequence). The CDR3 is 10 residues long.